This T cell receptor beta chain was recorded in a study of cytotoxic CD8 clonotypes in ibrutinib-treated CLL (dated by TCRdb to about 2021). With regard to the full study: The cohort was composed of around twelve relapsed/refractory and approximately 14 treatment-naive patients; IGHV unmutated status was identified in 17 patients. Responses were partial in roughly 24 patients and complete in 2; after median around 72 months follow-up, about 14 stayed in remission and around 12 progressed. Response samples were taken after a median of 12 months on treatment, ranging from roughly 6 to 36 months. Samples averaged approximately 260,000 productive templates and 94,082 productive rearrangements. Longitudinal samples were available for about 30% of the roughly 86 trial participants. Cryopreserved peripheral blood mononuclear cells were obtained before treatment, at response, and at either sustained remission or disease progression. All remission and progressive disease samples were collected while patients were still receiving ibrutinib.

Reading the label with the study, this specimen's time point is: more than 10 months on ibrutinib. For TCR beta library preparation, roughly 2 micrograms of genomic DNA were extracted from the cryopreserved PBMCs. High-throughput TCR beta sequencing was performed on longitudinal blood samples from CLL patients receiving ibrutinib monotherapy. The patients took part in an open-label, single-center phase 2 trial of ibrutinib monotherapy. A MiSeq instrument was used for deep resolution sequencing, which targeted depths ranging from 1 in 1 million up to 1 in 200,000 T cells, with coverage averaging 10x for each clonotype. The immunoSEQ hsTCRB Kit was used to generate the TCR beta libraries. As for how the authors treated the data: ImmunoSEQ Data Assistant and ImmunoSEQ Analyzer were used for data analysis, and V, D and J genes were assigned according to IMGT definitions. Clonality was computed as one minus normalized Shannon entropy of productive rearrangement frequencies, ranging from 0 to 1. Only overrepresented clonotypes making up at least 0.05% of each patient's repertoire were included in the public clonotype analysis. Repertoires from about a dozen age-matched healthy donors in immuneACCESS were used as clonality controls. Imported from immuneACCESS, the table was reduced by TCRdb to in-frame sequences with V and J called. These copies leave out some clones; in studies compared against another copy, an unresolved V gene accounts for under half, and the cause of the remainder is not known. That table supplies the V and J calls and clone size; D and trimming were determined from the DNA. Counted in this sample were 110,000 to 150,000 clones; 70% to 80% of them appeared once. The ten top clones hold 10% to 15% of the sample.

In regard to this clone: Its target antigen remains unknown. Within one base of it there is no much larger clone, and no base qualities were kept.

Ends trimmed: V by 6 bases, J by 4 bases; bases unmatched to a gene: 3. From the germline V gene, CDR1 is SQVTM and CDR2 is ANQGSEA. CDR3 length: 13 amino acids, cysteine to phenylalanine. Of all the DNA, just the CDR3 is kept, 39 bases in frame from base 1. Findings and caveats that apply to the study as a whole: Baseline clonality exceeded that of age-matched healthy donors and correlated strongly with circulating CD8+ T-cell counts. Public clonotypes were found to be uncommon and were observed to contract or remain stable during treatment; the increase in clonality was shown to reflect expansion of private clonotypes at ibrutinib response. Clonality rose at ibrutinib response, remained stable during sustained remission, and dropped back toward baseline at progression. Sustained-remission and progressing patients did not have matched sampling times, and lymph node repertoires were not examined.

This TCR was sampled from a human donor with chronic lymphocytic leukemia. Sequences were derived from PBMCs, sampled after 12 months of ibrutinib treatment. The receptor chain draws on TRBV29-1 and TRBJ1-6; 7 central bases correspond to TRBD1. The sequenced DNA: TGCAGCGTAGGACAGGAGTATAATTCACCCCTCCACTTT. It translates to CSVGQEYNSPLHF.